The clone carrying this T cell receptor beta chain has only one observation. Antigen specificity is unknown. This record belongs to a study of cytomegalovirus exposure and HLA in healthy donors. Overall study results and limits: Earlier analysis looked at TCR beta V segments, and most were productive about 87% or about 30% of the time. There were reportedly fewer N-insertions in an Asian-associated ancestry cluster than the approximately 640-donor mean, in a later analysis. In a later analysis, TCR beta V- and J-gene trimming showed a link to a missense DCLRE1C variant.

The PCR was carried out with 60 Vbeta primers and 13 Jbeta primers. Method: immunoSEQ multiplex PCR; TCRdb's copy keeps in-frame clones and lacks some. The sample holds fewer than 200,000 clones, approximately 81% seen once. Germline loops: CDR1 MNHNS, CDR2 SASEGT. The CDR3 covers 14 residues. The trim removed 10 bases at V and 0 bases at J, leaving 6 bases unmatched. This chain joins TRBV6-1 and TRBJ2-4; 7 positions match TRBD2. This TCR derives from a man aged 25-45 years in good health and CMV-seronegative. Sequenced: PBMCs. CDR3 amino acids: CAILGGGAKNIQYF. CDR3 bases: TGTGCCATCCTGGGCGGGGGAGCCAAAAACATTCAGTACTTC.